This T cell receptor (beta chain) was recovered during a study of cytomegalovirus exposure and HLA in healthy donors. General observations from the study: Presence/absence comparisons presumed near-even sequencing depth among donors.

Germline V gives CDR1 MNHEY, CDR2 SVGAGI. This CDR3 is built from 15 residues. PCR was performed using 60 Vbeta and 13 Jbeta primers. The table came from immunoSEQ multiplex PCR; TCRdb's copy has only in-frame clones and leaves some out. This table holds under 200,000 clones, approximately 80% found once. Regarding this clone: Antigen: not known.

The sample consisted of PBMCs. The chain recombines TRBV6-5 with TRBJ2-5, with D possibly TRBD1 on 6 matching bases. The J call may be incorrect, as the DNA end agrees better with TRBJ2-7. This receptor was obtained from a male donor in good health and CMV-seropositive. The CDR3 loop reads CASSAQRGTYYEQYF. DNA of the CDR3: TGTGCCAGCAGTGCACAACGAGGGACATACTACGAGCAGTACTTC.